This entry features one T cell receptor beta chain sequence. This clone showed up just once. This clone's antigen is unknown. The sample holds no much larger clone one base away, and base qualities are not on file. The donors belonged to the validation cohort of approximately 130 subjects, which was separate from the roughly 700-subject first cohort. Library creation used the immunoSEQ multiplex PCR assay. Per the original workflow: A statistical classification framework was developed to diagnose cytomegalovirus status using the catalog of TCR beta chain sequences. Entries here come from immuneACCESS through TCRdb and include only in-frame sequences with V and J called. Some clones fail to appear in such tables; in the studies checked, an unresolved V gene covers under half of the shortfall, and the cause of the remainder is unknown. Clone size and the V and J calls come from that table; the DNA yielded D and trimming. Within this sample are under 100,000 clones, with about four fifths of them counted one time only. 12% of the sample goes to the ten largest clones.

The CDR3, from cysteine to phenylalanine, totals 13 residues. Only CDR3 DNA is held: 39 bases, read in frame from base 1. V loses 5 bases of germline sequence and J loses 4 bases, and the interval between the two ends is 9 bases. CDR1 is given as MDHEN and CDR2 as SYDVKM, both from the germline V gene. The data are from a study of cytomegalovirus exposure and HLA in healthy donors (dated by TCRdb to 2016 to 2017). Broadly, across the study: A later analysis indicated that the 100 to 150 validation repertoires were generated on the platform also employed for the 700 or so repertoires of the first cohort. The study was designed to test whether signatures of past pathogen exposure could be identified by cataloging public T cell receptors. Along with the roughly 610-subject first cohort, a separate validation cohort of over a hundred different subjects was used. High-throughput TCR immunosequencing, statistical association of individual TCRs with disease status, and machine learning were combined to predict cytomegalovirus infection status.

What the research found in general, with its limitations: In vitro tests confirmed that three of the cytomegalovirus-associated TCR beta chains recognize cytomegalovirus antigens. In both the original and validation cohorts, the classifier was reported to diagnose cytomegalovirus status with high specificity and sensitivity. The validation cohort had no HLA typing available for a later analysis, so co-occurrence within that cohort was assessed over all 120 or so repertoires. In the study, 150 to 200 TCR beta chains were listed as associated with cytomegalovirus. According to the authors, the approach could potentially be generalized to other disease states and immunological phenotypes. Across donors, most TCR sequences were observed very rarely, whereas some public TCRs were present in many individuals. A later analysis found that TCRs clustered in the first cohort also tended to co-occur in the 120 or so validation repertoires, with 94% of cluster scores above 0.

The sequencing input was PBMCs. The TCR was taken from a woman aged 18-29 years in good health and CMV-seropositive. In this chain, TRBV28 is recombined with TRBJ1-5; a tentative D match to TRBD1 spans 6 bases. At the DNA level, the sequence is TGTGCCAGCAGTGGTGGACAGAATCAGCCCCAGCATTTT. Translated, this gives CASSGGQNQPQHF.